This T cell receptor (beta chain) is from a study of blood T cell repertoires in COVID-19. About the study: Samples representing acute and convalescent COVID-19 were sourced from the United States, Italy and Spain. From T cells, B-cell-depleted T cells, or PBMCs came the material, which was cDNA or gDNA.

CDR3 length equals 15 residues. Germline loops: CDR1 MNHEY, CDR2 SMNVEV (reference sequence). The V gene end was trimmed by 5 bases and the J gene end by 1 base; junction bases not matched to a gene: 6. In the study's own analysis: Amplification of reference gene primers was used by the study to estimate nucleated cell counts. Some clones are missing from TCRdb's copy, which holds only in-frame ones; the method was immunoSEQ multiplex PCR. The DNA gave D and trimming, while V, J and clone size come from that table. The sample shows 110,000 to 150,000 clones, 84% of them seen only once. The origin of this receptor is a human donor in a cohort sampled during active COVID-19. The V gene is TRBV27, the J gene TRBJ1-2; TRBD1 matches 8 bases. Sequencing input: peripheral blood. CDR3 nucleotides: TGTGCCAGCAGTAGTGACAGGGGATATAACTATGGCTACACCTTC. Translating gives CASSSDRGYNYGYTF.